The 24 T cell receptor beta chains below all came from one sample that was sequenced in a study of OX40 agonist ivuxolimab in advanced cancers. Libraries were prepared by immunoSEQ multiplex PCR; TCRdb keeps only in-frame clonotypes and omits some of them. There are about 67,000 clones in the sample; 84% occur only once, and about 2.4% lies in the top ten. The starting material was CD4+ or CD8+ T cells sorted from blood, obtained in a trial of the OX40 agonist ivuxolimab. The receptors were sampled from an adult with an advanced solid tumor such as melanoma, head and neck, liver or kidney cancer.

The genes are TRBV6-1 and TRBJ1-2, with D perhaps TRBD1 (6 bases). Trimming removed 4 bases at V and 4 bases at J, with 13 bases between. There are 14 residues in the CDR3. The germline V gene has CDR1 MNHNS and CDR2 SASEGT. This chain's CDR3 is CASSVSEGGYGYTF. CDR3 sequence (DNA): TGTGCCAGCAGTGTATCAGAAGGGGGCTATGGCTACACCTTC.

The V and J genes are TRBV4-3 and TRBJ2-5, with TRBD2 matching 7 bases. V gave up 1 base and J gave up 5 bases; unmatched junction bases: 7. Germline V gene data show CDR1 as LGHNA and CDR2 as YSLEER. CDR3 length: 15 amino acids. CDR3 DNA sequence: TGCGCCAGCAGCCAAGGGGTTCGGGGGGTGGAGACCCAGTACTTC. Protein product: CASSQGVRGVETQYF.

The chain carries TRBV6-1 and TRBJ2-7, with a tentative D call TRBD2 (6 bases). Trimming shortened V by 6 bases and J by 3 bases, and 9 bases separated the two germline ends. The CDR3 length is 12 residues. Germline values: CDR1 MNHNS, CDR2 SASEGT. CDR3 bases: TGTGCCAGCAGGGAGGGTTACTACGAGCAGTACTTC. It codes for CASREGYYEQYF.

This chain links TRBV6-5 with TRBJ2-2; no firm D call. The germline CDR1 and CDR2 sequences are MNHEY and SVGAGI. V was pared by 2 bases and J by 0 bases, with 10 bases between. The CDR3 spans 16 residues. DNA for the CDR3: TGTGCCAGCAGTTACCTGTCGGTCGCGAACACCGGGGAGCTGTTTTTT. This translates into CASSYLSVANTGELFF.

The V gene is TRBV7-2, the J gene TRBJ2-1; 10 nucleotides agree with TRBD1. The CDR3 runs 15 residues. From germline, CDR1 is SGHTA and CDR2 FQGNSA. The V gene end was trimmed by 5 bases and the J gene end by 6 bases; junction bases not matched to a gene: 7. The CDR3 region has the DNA TGTGCCAGCAGCCGATTGGGACAGGGGCCCAATGAGCAGTTCTTC. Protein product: CASSRLGQGPNEQFF.

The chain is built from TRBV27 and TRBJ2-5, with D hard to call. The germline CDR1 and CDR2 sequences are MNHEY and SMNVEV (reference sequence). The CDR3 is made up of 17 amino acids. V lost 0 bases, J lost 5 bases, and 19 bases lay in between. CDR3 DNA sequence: TGTGCCAGCAGTTTATCGATGAAGGGTCGGTTTCAGGAGACCCAGTACTTC. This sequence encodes CASSLSMKGRFQETQYF.

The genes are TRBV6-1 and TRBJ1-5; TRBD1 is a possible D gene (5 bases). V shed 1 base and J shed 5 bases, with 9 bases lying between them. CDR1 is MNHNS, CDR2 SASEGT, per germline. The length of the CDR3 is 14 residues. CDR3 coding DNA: TGTGCCAGCAGTGAAGTGGACACCTATCAGCCCCAGCATTTT. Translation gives CASSEVDTYQPQHF.

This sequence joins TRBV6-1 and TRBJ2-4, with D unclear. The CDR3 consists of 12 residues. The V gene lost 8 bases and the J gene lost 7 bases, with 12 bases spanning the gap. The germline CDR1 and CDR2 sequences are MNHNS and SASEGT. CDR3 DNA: TGTGCCAGCTTAAACCAGATTAACATTCAGTACTTC. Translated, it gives CASLNQINIQYF.

Written as DNA, the CDR3 is TGCGCCAGCTCGCCGGGACAATACTACGAGCAGTACTTC. Translated, it gives CASSPGQYYEQYF. This chain uses TRBV10-2 with TRBJ2-7, with D possibly TRBD1 on 6 matching bases. CDR1 is WSHSY, CDR2 SAAADI, per germline. This CDR3 spans 13 amino acids. The germline V and J ends were trimmed by 8 bases and 3 bases, with 14 bases remaining between them.

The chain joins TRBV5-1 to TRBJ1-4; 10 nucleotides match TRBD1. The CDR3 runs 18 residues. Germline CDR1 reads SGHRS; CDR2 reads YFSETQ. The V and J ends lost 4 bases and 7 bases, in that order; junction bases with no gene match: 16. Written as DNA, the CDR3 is TGCGCCAGCAGCCCCACTCCTCCGAGACAGGGGGCAGGTGAAAAACTGTTTTTT. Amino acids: CASSPTPPRQGAGEKLFF.

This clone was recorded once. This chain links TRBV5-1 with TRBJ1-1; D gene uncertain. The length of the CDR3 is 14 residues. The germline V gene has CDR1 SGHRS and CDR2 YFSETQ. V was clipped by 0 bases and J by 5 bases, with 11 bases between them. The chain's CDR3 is CASSLERSLTEAFF. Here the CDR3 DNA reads TGCGCCAGCAGCTTGGAACGGAGTTTGACTGAAGCTTTCTTT.

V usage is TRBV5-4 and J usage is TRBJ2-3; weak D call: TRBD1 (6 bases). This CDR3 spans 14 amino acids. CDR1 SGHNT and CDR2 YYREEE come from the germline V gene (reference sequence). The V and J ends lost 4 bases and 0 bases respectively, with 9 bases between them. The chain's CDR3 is CASSQGFSTDTQYF. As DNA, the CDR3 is TGTGCCAGCAGCCAGGGGTTTAGCACAGATACGCAGTATTTT.

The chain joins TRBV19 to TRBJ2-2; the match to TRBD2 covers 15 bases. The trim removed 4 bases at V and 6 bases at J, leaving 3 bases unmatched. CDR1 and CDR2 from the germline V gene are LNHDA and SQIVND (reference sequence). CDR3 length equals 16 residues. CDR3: CASSTRTSGGAGELFF. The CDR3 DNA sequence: TGTGCCAGTAGTACTCGGACTAGCGGGGGGGCCGGGGAGCTGTTTTTT. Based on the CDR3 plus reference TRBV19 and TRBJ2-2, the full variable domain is DGGITQSPKYLFRKEGQNVTLSCEQNLNHDAMYWYRQDPGQGLRLIYYSQIVNDFQKGDIAEGYSVSREKKESFPLTVTSAQKNPTAFYLCASSTRTSGGAGELFFGEGSRLTVL.

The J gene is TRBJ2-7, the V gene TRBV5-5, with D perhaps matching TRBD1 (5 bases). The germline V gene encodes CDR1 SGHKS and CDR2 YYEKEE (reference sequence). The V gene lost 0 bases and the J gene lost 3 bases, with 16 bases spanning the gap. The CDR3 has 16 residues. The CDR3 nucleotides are TGTGCCAGCAGCTTGGCCAGGGAAGACGGTAGCTACGAGCAGTACTTC. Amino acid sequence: CASSLAREDGSYEQYF.

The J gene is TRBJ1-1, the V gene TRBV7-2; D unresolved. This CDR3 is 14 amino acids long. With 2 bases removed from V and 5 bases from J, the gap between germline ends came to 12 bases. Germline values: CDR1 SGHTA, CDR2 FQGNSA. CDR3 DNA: TGTGCCAGCAGCTTACGGGGATTAGGGACTGAAGCTTTCTTT. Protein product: CASSLRGLGTEAFF.

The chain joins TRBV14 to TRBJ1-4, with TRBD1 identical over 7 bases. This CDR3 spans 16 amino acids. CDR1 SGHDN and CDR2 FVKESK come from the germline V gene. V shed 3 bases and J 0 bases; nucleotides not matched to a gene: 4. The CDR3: CASSQTGRATNEKLFF. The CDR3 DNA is TGTGCCAGCAGCCAGACAGGGAGGGCAACTAATGAAAAACTGTTTTTT.

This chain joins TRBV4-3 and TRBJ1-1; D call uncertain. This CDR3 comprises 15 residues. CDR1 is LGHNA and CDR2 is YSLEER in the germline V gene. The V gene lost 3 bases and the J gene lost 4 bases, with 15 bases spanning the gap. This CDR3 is CASSQDERFGTEAFF. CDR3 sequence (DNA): TGCGCCAGCAGCCAGGACGAGAGGTTTGGCACTGAAGCTTTCTTT.

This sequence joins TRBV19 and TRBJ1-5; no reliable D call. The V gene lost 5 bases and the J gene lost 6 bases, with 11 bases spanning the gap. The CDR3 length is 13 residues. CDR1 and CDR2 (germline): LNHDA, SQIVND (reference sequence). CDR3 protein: CASSGNSVQPQHF. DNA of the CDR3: TGTGCCAGTAGTGGGAACTCCGTTCAGCCCCAGCATTTT.

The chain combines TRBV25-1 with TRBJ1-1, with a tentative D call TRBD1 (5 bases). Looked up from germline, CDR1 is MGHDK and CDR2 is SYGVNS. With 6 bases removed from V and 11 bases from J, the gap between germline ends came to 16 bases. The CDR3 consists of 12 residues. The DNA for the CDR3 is TGTGCCAGCAGGGATGGGGGATCCCGCGCTTTCTTT. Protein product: CASRDGGSRAFF.

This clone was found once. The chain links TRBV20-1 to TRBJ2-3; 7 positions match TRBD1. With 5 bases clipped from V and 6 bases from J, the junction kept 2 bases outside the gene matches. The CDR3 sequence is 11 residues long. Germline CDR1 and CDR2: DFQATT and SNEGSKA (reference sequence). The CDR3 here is CSALTGDTQYF. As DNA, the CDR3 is TGCAGTGCTCTGACAGGGGATACGCAGTATTTT.

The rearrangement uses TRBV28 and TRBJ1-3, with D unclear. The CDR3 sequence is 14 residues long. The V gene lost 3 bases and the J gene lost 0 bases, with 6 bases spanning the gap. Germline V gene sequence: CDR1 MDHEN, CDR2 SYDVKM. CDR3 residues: CASSFQISGNTIYF. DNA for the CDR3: TGTGCCAGCAGTTTCCAGATCTCTGGAAACACCATATATTTT.

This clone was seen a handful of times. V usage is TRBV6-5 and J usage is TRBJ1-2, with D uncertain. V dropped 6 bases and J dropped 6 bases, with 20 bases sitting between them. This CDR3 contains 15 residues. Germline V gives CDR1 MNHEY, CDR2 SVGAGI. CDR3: CASSLLSSVRDGYTF. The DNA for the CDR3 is TGTGCCAGCAGCCTACTCTCGTCCGTGAGGGATGGCTACACCTTC.

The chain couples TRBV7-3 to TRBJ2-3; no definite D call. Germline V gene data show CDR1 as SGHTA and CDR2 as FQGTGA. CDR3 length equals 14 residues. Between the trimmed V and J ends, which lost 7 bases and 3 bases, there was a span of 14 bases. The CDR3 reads CASTAGLETDTQYF. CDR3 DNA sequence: TGTGCCAGCACCGCCGGCCTGGAGACAGATACGCAGTATTTT. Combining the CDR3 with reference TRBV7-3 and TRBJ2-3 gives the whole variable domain GAGVSQTPSNKVTEKGKYVELRCDPISGHTALYWYRQSLGQGPEFLIYFQGTGAADDSGLPNDRFFAVRPEGSVSTLKIQRTERGDSAVYLCASTAGLETDTQYFGPGTRLTVL.

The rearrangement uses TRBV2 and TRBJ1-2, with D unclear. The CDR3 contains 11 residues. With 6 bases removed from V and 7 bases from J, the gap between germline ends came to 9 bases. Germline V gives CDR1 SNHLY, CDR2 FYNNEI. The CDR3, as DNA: TGTGCCAGCAGATACTCTGGTGGCTACACCTTC. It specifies CASRYSGGYTF.